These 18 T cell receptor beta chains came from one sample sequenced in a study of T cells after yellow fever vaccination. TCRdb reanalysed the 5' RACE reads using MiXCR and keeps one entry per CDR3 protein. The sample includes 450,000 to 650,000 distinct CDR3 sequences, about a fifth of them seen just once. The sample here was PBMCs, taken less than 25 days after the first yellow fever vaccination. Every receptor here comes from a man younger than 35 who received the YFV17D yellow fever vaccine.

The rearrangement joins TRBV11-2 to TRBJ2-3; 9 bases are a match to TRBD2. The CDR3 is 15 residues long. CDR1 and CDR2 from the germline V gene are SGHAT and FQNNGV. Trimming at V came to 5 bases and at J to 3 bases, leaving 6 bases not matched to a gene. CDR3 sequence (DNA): TGTGCCAGCAGCCTTGTGGGACTAGCAACAGATACGCAGTATTTT. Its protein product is CASSLVGLATDTQYF.

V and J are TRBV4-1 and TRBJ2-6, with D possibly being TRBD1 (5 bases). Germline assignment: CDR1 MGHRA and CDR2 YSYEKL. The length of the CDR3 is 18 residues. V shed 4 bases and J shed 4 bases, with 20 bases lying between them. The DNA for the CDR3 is TGCGCCAGCAGCCCAGTATCGGACGGACAATTGGGGGCCAACGTCCTGACTTTC. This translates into CASSPVSDGQLGANVLTF.

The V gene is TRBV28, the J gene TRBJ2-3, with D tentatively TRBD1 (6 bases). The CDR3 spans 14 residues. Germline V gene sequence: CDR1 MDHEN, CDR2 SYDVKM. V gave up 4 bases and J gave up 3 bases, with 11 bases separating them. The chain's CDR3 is CASSWQGMTDTQYF. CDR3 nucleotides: TGTGCCAGCAGTTGGCAGGGGATGACAGATACGCAGTATTTT. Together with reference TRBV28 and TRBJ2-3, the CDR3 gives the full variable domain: DVKVTQSSRYLVKRTGEKVFLECVQDMDHENMFWYRQDPGLGLRLIYFSYDVKMKEKGDIPEGYSVSREKKERFSLILESASTNQTSMYLCASSWQGMTDTQYFGPGTRLTVL.

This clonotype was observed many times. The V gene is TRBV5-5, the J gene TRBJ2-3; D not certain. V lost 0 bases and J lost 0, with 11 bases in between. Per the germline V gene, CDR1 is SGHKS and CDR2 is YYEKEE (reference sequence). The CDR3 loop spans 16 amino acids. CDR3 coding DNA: TGTGCCAGCAGCTTGGCTCTGCTGGCGAGCACAGATACGCAGTATTTT. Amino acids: CASSLALLASTDTQYF. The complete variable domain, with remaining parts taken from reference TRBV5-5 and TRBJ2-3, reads DAGVTQSPTHLIKTRGQQVTLRCSPISGHKSVSWYQQVLGQGPQFIFQYYEKEERGRGNFPDRFSARQFPNYSSELNVNALLLGDSALYLCASSLALLASTDTQYFGPGTRLTVL.

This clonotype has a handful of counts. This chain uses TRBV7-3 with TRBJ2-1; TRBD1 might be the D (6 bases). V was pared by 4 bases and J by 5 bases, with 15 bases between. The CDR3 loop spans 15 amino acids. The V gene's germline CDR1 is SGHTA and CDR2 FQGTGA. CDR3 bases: TGTGCCAGCAGCTCACAGGGAGTTAACGACAATGAGCAGTTCTTC. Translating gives CASSSQGVNDNEQFF.

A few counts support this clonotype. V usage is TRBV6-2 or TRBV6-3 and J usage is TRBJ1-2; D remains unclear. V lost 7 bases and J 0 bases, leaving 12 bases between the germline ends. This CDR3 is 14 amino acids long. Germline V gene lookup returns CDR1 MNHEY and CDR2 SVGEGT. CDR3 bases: TGTGCCAGCAACTTTCGACGGACTAACTATGGCTACACCTTC. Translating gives CASNFRRTNYGYTF.

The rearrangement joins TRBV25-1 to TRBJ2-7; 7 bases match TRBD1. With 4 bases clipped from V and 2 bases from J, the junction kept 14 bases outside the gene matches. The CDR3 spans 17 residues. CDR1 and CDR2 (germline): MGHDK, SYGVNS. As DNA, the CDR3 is TGTGCCAGCAGTGGAGAACCGGGACAGACGATAGCCTACGAGCAGTACTTC. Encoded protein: CASSGEPGQTIAYEQYF.

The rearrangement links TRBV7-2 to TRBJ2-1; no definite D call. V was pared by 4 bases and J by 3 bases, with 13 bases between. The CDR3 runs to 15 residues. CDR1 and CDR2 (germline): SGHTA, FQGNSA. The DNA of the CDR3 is TGTGCCAGCAGCTCCCCGCGGAGAAGCTACAATGAGCAGTTCTTC. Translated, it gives CASSSPRRSYNEQFF.

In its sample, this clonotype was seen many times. CDR3 residues: CASSSGGNTEAFF. CDR3 DNA sequence: TGTGCCAGCAGTTCAGGGGGCAACACTGAAGCTTTCTTT. The V call is TRBV12-3 or TRBV12-4, the J call TRBJ1-1; 8 bases agree with TRBD1. This CDR3 has 13 amino acids. With 4 bases clipped from V and 2 bases from J, the junction kept 0 bases outside the gene matches.

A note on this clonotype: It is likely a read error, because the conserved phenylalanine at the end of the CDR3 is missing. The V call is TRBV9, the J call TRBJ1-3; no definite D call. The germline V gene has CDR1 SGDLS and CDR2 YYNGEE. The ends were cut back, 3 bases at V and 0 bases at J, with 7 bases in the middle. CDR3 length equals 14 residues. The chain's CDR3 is CASSDEFSGNTIYY. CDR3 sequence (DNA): TGTGCCAGCAGCGATGAGTTCTCTGGAAACACCATATATTAT.

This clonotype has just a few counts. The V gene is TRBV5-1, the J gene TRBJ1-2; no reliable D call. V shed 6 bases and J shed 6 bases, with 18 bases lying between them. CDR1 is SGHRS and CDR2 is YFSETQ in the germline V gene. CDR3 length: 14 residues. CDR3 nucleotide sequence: TGCGCCAGCACCATTAAACCGCCGGGGAATGGCTACACCTTC. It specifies CASTIKPPGNGYTF.

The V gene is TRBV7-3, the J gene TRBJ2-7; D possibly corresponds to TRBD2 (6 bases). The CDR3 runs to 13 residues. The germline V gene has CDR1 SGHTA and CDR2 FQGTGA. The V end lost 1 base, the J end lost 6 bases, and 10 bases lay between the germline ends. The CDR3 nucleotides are TGTGCCAGCAGCTTAAGTCCCGGGGGCGAGCAGTACGTC. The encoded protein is CASSLSPGGEQYV.

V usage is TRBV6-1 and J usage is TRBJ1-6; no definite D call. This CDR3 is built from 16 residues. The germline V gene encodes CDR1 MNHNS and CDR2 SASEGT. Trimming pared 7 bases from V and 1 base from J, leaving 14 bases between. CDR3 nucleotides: TGTGCCAGCACCCGGCAAGGGCAGTCCTATAATTCACCCCTCCACTTT. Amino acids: CASTRQGQSYNSPLHF.

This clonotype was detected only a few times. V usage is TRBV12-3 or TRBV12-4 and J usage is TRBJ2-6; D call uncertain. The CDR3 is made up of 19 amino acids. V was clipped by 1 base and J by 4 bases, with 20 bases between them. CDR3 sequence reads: CASSLEDYRSRRGANVLTF. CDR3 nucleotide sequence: TGTGCCAGCAGTTTAGAAGATTACAGATCCCGAAGGGGGGCCAACGTCCTGACTTTC.

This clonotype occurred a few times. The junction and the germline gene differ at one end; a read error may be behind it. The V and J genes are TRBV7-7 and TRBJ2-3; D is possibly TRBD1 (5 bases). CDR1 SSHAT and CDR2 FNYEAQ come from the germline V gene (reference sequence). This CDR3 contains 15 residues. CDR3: CASSRQSGSTDTQYF. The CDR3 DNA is TGTGCTAGCAGCCGACAGTCAGGGTCCACAGATACGCAGTATTTT.

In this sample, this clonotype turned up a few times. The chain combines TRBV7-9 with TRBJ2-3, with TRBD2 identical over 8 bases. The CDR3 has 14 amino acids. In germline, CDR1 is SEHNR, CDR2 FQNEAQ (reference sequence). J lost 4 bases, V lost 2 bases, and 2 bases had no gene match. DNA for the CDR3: TGTGCCAGCAGCTTAACGGGGGGGCCAGATACGCAGTATTTT. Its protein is CASSLTGGPDTQYF.

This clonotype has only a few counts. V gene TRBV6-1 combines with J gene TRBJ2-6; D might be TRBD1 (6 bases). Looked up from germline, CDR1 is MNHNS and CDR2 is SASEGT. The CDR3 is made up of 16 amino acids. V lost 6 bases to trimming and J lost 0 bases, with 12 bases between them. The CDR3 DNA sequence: TGTGCCAGCAGGGACAGCAAATACTCTGGGGCCAACGTCCTGACTTTC. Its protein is CASRDSKYSGANVLTF.

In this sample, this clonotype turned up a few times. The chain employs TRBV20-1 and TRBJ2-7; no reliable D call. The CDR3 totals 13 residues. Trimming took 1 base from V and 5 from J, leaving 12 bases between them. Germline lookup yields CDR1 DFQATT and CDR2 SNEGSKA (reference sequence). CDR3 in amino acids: CSARGAAIDEQYF. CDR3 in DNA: TGCAGTGCTAGAGGAGCAGCGATTGACGAGCAGTACTTC.